A selection of T cell receptor beta chains follows, all from one sample in a study of OX40 agonist ivuxolimab in advanced cancers. Using immunoSEQ multiplex PCR, the repertoire was profiled, and TCRdb retains in-frame clones only, with some absent. The sample has about 7,000 clones, roughly 80% seen once; the top ten hold approximately 40%. Sequenced here: CD4+ or CD8+ T cells sorted from blood, sampled in a trial of the OX40 agonist ivuxolimab. These receptors were collected from an adult with an advanced solid tumor such as melanoma, head and neck, liver or kidney cancer. Each CDR3 is given with its conserved first and last residue. The order of the fields is D gene, clone size, J gene, V gene, CDR3 protein, CDR3 DNA. The D gene is left open where the match is weak. The size entry is marked missing in some rows and otherwise reads once, few, many or a size class.

d_call: TRBD2; clone_size: large; j_call: TRBJ2-1; v_call: TRBV4-2; cdr3_aa: CASSQDGLAGGNEQFF; cdr3_nt: TGTGCCAGCAGCCAAGACGGACTAGCGGGAGGTAATGAGCAGTTCTTC
d_call: TRBD2; clone_size: once; j_call: TRBJ2-1; v_call: TRBV28; cdr3_aa: CASSLAGTNEQFF; cdr3_nt: TGTGCCAGCAGCCTAGCGGGAACCAATGAGCAGTTCTTC
d_call: NA; clone_size: NA; j_call: TRBJ2-1; v_call: TRBV7-2; cdr3_aa: CASSLEEAGRTYNEQFF; cdr3_nt: TGTGCCAGCAGCTTAGAGGAGGCGGGACGGACTTACAATGAGCAGTTCTTC
d_call: NA; clone_size: NA; j_call: TRBJ2-3; v_call: TRBV6-1; cdr3_aa: CASSELGHRTDTQYF; cdr3_nt: TGTGCCAGCAGTGAACTGGGACACCGCACGGATACGCAGTATTTT
d_call: NA; clone_size: NA; j_call: TRBJ2-3; v_call: TRBV5-6; cdr3_aa: CASSPGTDTQYF; cdr3_nt: TGTGCCAGCAGCCCTGGCACAGATACGCAGTATTTT
d_call: NA; clone_size: NA; j_call: TRBJ2-3; v_call: TRBV7-9; cdr3_aa: CASSLAGVRTDTQYF; cdr3_nt: TGTGCCAGCAGCTTAGCGGGAGTGAGGACAGATACGCAGTATTTT
d_call: NA; clone_size: few; j_call: TRBJ2-1; v_call: TRBV19; cdr3_aa: CASSSPLVSYNEQFF; cdr3_nt: TGTGCCAGTAGTAGCCCGCTAGTATCCTACAATGAGCAGTTCTTC
d_call: TRBD1; clone_size: few; j_call: TRBJ1-2; v_call: TRBV6-1; cdr3_aa: CASRTDRGKVDGYTF; cdr3_nt: TGTGCCAGCAGAACTGACAGGGGGAAGGTCGATGGCTACACCTTC
d_call: TRBD2; clone_size: NA; j_call: TRBJ2-7; v_call: TRBV7-9; cdr3_aa: CASSLALAGGTYEQYF; cdr3_nt: TGTGCCAGCAGCTTAGCTCTAGCGGGAGGTACCTACGAGCAGTACTTC
d_call: TRBD1; clone_size: NA; j_call: TRBJ2-7; v_call: TRBV2; cdr3_aa: CASTPGTGSYEQYF; cdr3_nt: TGTGCCAGCACCCCAGGGACAGGGAGCTACGAGCAGTACTTC
d_call: NA; clone_size: NA; j_call: TRBJ2-5; v_call: TRBV7-3; cdr3_aa: CASSLTPPETQYF; cdr3_nt: TGTGCCAGCAGCTTGACTCCTCCAGAGACCCAGTACTTC
d_call: NA; clone_size: NA; j_call: TRBJ2-6; v_call: TRBV10-1; cdr3_aa: CASSGSGANVLTF; cdr3_nt: TGCGCCAGCAGTGGGAGCGGGGCCAACGTCCTGACTTTC
d_call: NA; clone_size: NA; j_call: TRBJ2-5; v_call: TRBV7-8; cdr3_aa: CASSLAGVALQLETQYF; cdr3_nt: TGTGCCAGCAGCTTAGCGGGGGTAGCATTACAACTAGAGACCCAGTACTTC
d_call: NA; clone_size: NA; j_call: TRBJ1-1; v_call: TRBV6-6; cdr3_aa: CASSYSYEAFF; cdr3_nt: TGTGCCAGCAGTTACTCGTATGAAGCTTTCTTT
d_call: NA; clone_size: few; j_call: TRBJ1-1; v_call: TRBV29-1; cdr3_aa: CSVEGTEIGEISFFF; cdr3_nt: TGCAGCGTTGAAGGAACAGAGATAGGAGAGATAAGCTTCTTCTTT
d_call: NA; clone_size: NA; j_call: TRBJ1-5; v_call: TRBV6-6; cdr3_aa: CASSYGADDQPQHF; cdr3_nt: TGTGCCAGCAGCTACGGGGCCGATGATCAGCCCCAGCATTTT
d_call: NA; clone_size: large; j_call: TRBJ2-5; v_call: TRBV19; cdr3_aa: CASSNDIQETQYF; cdr3_nt: TGTGCCAGTAGTAATGACATCCAAGAGACCCAGTACTTC
d_call: NA; clone_size: NA; j_call: TRBJ1-1; v_call: TRBV27; cdr3_aa: CASSHGAGLNTEAFF; cdr3_nt: TGTGCCAGCAGTCATGGCGCAGGGTTGAACACTGAAGCTTTCTTT
d_call: NA; clone_size: once; j_call: TRBJ1-4; v_call: TRBV19; cdr3_aa: CASSIYQGEKLFF; cdr3_nt: TGTGCCAGTAGTATCTATCAAGGTGAAAAACTGTTTTTT
d_call: TRBD2; clone_size: NA; j_call: TRBJ2-3; v_call: TRBV2; cdr3_aa: CASSAGLAGTDTQYF; cdr3_nt: TGTGCCAGCAGTGCGGGACTAGCGGGGACAGATACGCAGTATTTT
d_call: TRBD2; clone_size: NA; j_call: TRBJ2-1; v_call: TRBV6-5; cdr3_aa: CASMGLAGVSEQFF; cdr3_nt: TGTGCCAGCATGGGGTTAGCGGGAGTTAGTGAGCAGTTCTTC
d_call: NA; clone_size: NA; j_call: TRBJ2-4; v_call: TRBV7-9; cdr3_aa: CASSPVLVAKNIQYF; cdr3_nt: TGTGCCAGCAGCCCCGTTTTGGTAGCCAAAAACATTCAGTACTTC
d_call: TRBD2; clone_size: NA; j_call: TRBJ2-5; v_call: TRBV6-1; cdr3_aa: CASSERPAGMEETQYF; cdr3_nt: TGTGCCAGCAGTGAACGTCCAGCGGGGATGGAAGAGACCCAGTACTTC
d_call: NA; clone_size: NA; j_call: TRBJ2-2; v_call: TRBV28; cdr3_aa: CASSLEGETGELFF; cdr3_nt: TGTGCCAGCAGTTTAGAGGGGGAAACCGGGGAGCTGTTTTTT
d_call: NA; clone_size: NA; j_call: TRBJ2-7; v_call: TRBV16; cdr3_aa: CASSQYGGVDEQYF; cdr3_nt: TGTGCCAGCAGCCAATATGGAGGGGTCGACGAGCAGTACTTC
d_call: NA; clone_size: NA; j_call: TRBJ1-2; v_call: TRBV5-6; cdr3_aa: CASSLPGDYGYTF; cdr3_nt: TGTGCCAGCAGCTTGCCAGGGGACTATGGCTACACCTTC